Below are 22 T cell receptor beta chains sequenced from a single sample in a study of Graves' ophthalmopathy and Graves' hyperthyroidism. RNA transcripts provided the template for amplifying TCR beta CDR3 regions. First-round RT-PCR used HTBI primers; second-round multiplex PCR followed. TCRdb passed the multiplex PCR reads through MiXCR, listing each CDR3 protein once. Here the sample spans some 410,000 distinct CDR3 sequences, around 20% being singletons. Sequencing input: peripheral blood. The receptors stem from a woman aged 18-29 years with stable Graves' hyperthyroidism.

This chain joins TRBV7-6 and TRBJ2-2; 10 positions agree with TRBD1. Germline lookup yields CDR1 SGHVS and CDR2 FNYEAQ. Trimming took 1 base from V and 6 from J; bases not matched to a gene: 11. This CDR3 spans 18 amino acids. DNA for the CDR3: TGTGCCAGCAGCTTAGAGGGACAGGGGTTTAAGTCGTCCGGGGAGCTGTTTTTT. It specifies CASSLEGQGFKSSGELFF.

A single count supports this clonotype. The gene calls are TRBV28 and TRBJ1-2, with D tentatively TRBD1 (5 bases). The V gene lost 4 bases and the J gene lost 6 bases, with 15 bases spanning the gap. Germline V lookup: CDR1 MDHEN, CDR2 SYDVKM. The CDR3 is 14 residues long. Here the CDR3 DNA reads TGTGCCAGCAGTTCGAACGTCGGGGGAAATGGCTACACCTTC. As protein: CASSSNVGGNGYTF.

This clonotype turned up a few times. J is TRBJ1-5 and V is TRBV5-5, with D perhaps matching TRBD1 (5 bases). This CDR3 is 15 amino acids long. The germline V gene encodes CDR1 SGHKS and CDR2 YYEKEE (reference sequence). Trimming took off 0 bases at V and 2 bases at J, with 9 bases between the two ends. The CDR3: CASSLADSRNQPQHF. The CDR3 nucleotides read TGTGCCAGCAGCTTGGCAGACAGCCGCAATCAGCCCCAGCATTTT.

Ten or more counts support this clonotype. CDR3 sequence: CASSSLDRVNYGYTF. CDR3 in DNA: TGTGCCAGCAGTTCCTTGGACAGGGTTAACTATGGCTACACCTTC. This chain connects TRBV6-5 to TRBJ1-2; the match to TRBD1 covers 8 bases. This CDR3 is 15 amino acids long. V shed 4 bases, J shed 1 base, and the junction held 5 bases outside the gene matches. Germline CDR1 and CDR2: MNHEY and SVGAGI.

This clonotype was observed a few times. The chain links TRBV11-2 to TRBJ2-7, with D perhaps matching TRBD1 (6 bases). The CDR3 loop spans 16 amino acids. Per the germline V gene, CDR1 is SGHAT and CDR2 is FQNNGV. The V and J ends lost 4 bases and 4 bases respectively, with 20 bases between them. DNA for the CDR3: TGTGCCAGCAGCTCGCATCCCAGGGGCAGATTTTACGAGCAGTACTTC. It is translated as CASSSHPRGRFYEQYF.

This clonotype was counted many times. V and J are TRBV6-5 and TRBJ2-5; 8 bases agree with TRBD1. V gave up 6 bases and J gave up 6 bases; unmatched junction bases: 9. This CDR3 comprises 14 residues. CDR1 MNHEY and CDR2 SVGAGI come from the germline V gene. The CDR3 nucleotides read TGTGCCAGCAGGACGGACAGGGTAGTCCAGACCCAGTACTTC. Its translation is CASRTDRVVQTQYF.

This clonotype was counted ten times or more. The chain combines TRBV28 with TRBJ2-7; D perhaps matches TRBD2 (6 bases). V was shortened by 6 bases and J by 3 bases, with 21 bases between the two germline ends. This CDR3 is built from 16 residues. CDR1 and CDR2 (germline): MDHEN, SYDVKM. This CDR3 is CASRYTGGGVSYEQYF. The CDR3 DNA reads TGTGCCAGCAGATATACAGGAGGAGGGGTTAGCTACGAGCAGTACTTC.

Concerning this clonotype: One end of the junction varies from germline; a read error may be responsible. The DNA of the CDR3 is TGTGCCAGCAGCGTAGCACTAGCGGGAGGCGAGACCCAGTACTTC. Encoded protein: CASSVALAGGETQYF. V gene TRBV7-9 combines with J gene TRBJ2-5; 12 bases are a match to TRBD2. Germline lookup yields CDR1 SEHNR and CDR2 FQNEAQ (reference sequence). This CDR3 region has 15 residues.

Regarding this clonotype: A much more abundant neighbour one base away suggests this may be a read error. The missing conserved phenylalanine or tryptophan at the end of this CDR3 makes a read error likely. V usage is TRBV20-1 and J usage is TRBJ1-2, with 7 bases identical to TRBD1. V dropped 5 bases and J dropped 2; count of bases not matched to a gene: 5. Germline V gene sequence: CDR1 DFQATT, CDR2 SNEGSKA (reference sequence). This CDR3 region has 13 residues. CDR3 nucleotide sequence: TGCAGTGCTGCAGGGGGGACAAACTATGGCTACACCTCC. Amino acid sequence: CSAAGGTNYGYTS.

This clonotype showed up many times. The V gene is TRBV7-2, the J gene TRBJ1-1, with D perhaps TRBD1 (5 bases). CDR1 and CDR2 (germline): SGHTA, FQGNSA. V was cut by 3 bases and J by 4 bases, with 12 bases left in between. The CDR3 is made up of 14 amino acids. This chain's CDR3 is CTSSLDGRGTEAFF. The CDR3 DNA reads TGTACCAGCAGCTTGGACGGGAGGGGCACTGAAGCTTTCTTT.

The chain couples TRBV7-2 to TRBJ2-5; 7 bases match TRBD2. The V segment lost 5 bases and the J segment 4 bases; nucleotides outside the gene matches: 13. The germline V gene encodes CDR1 SGHTA and CDR2 FQGNSA. The length of the CDR3 is 16 residues. CDR3 bases: TGTGCCAGCAGCCTGGAAGGACTAGTCGGTTCAGAGACCCAGTACTTC. It is translated as CASSLEGLVGSETQYF.

This clonotype was found many times. V is TRBV20-1 and J is TRBJ2-5, with D uncertain. Germline values: CDR1 DFQATT, CDR2 SNEGSKA (reference sequence). The CDR3 sequence is 12 residues long. V was shortened by 3 bases and J by 5 bases, with 10 bases between the two germline ends. CDR3 in amino acids: CSASELWETQYF. The DNA of the CDR3 is TGCAGTGCTAGTGAGCTTTGGGAGACCCAGTACTTC.

At least ten counts were recorded for this clonotype. V and J are TRBV5-1 and TRBJ2-7; D uncertain. V shed 0 bases and J shed 0 bases, with 10 bases lying between them. Germline values: CDR1 SGHRS, CDR2 YFSETQ. The CDR3 covers 15 residues. The CDR3 loop reads CASSLEGGYSYEQYF. DNA for the CDR3: TGCGCCAGCAGCTTGGAAGGCGGTTACTCCTACGAGCAGTACTTC. The whole variable domain, remainder taken from reference TRBV5-1 and TRBJ2-7, is KAGVTQTPRYLIKTRGQQVTLSCSPISGHRSVSWYQQTPGQGLQFLFEYFSETQRNKGNFPGRFSGRQFSNSRSEMNVSTLELGDSALYLCASSLEGGYSYEQYFGPGTRLTVT.

Ten or more counts support this clonotype. This chain links TRBV5-1 with TRBJ1-6, with 8 bases identical to TRBD1. With V trimmed by 0 bases and J by 0 bases, 2 bases remained unmatched. CDR3 size: 17 residues. Per the germline V gene, CDR1 is SGHRS and CDR2 is YFSETQ. The CDR3 nucleotides read TGCGCCAGCAGCTTGGACAGGGGGAGCTCCTATAATTCACCCCTCCACTTT. Its translation: CASSLDRGSSYNSPLHF.

This clonotype was counted at least ten times. The junction and the germline gene differ at one end; a read error may be behind it. V usage is TRBV28 and J usage is TRBJ2-4; 10 nucleotides line up with TRBD2. CDR1 MDHEN and CDR2 SYDVKM come from the germline V gene. There are 17 residues in the CDR3. The DNA for the CDR3 is TGTGCCAGCAGCCCCGGAGGAGCGGGAGGGCCCTCGAACATTAAGTACTTC. Translated: CASSPGGAGGPSNIKYF.

This clonotype was counted between two and nine times. This chain uses TRBV30 with TRBJ1-2; 12 nucleotides line up with TRBD1. The CDR3 extends over 12 amino acids. Germline V gene data show CDR1 as GTSNPN and CDR2 as SVGIG (reference sequence). V dropped 3 bases and J dropped 9; count of bases not matched to a gene: 2. The CDR3 region has the DNA TGTGCCTGGAGAGGGACAGGGGGCCGCTACACCTTC. It encodes CAWRGTGGRYTF.

V and J are TRBV20-1 and TRBJ2-7; no clear D gene. The germline CDR1 and CDR2 sequences are DFQATT and SNEGSKA (reference sequence). With 1 base removed from V and 2 bases from J, the gap between germline ends came to 12 bases. This CDR3 is built from 14 residues. CDR3 residues: CSARVNRSPYEQYF. The DNA for the CDR3 is TGCAGTGCTAGAGTGAATAGGAGTCCCTACGAGCAGTACTTC.

This clonotype has only a few counts. The chain has TRBV24-1 and TRBJ2-7; TRBD2 aligns across 9 bases. The CDR3 totals 15 residues. The trim removed 3 bases at V and 5 bases at J, leaving 7 bases unmatched. Germline V gene lookup returns CDR1 KGHDR and CDR2 SFDVKD. The CDR3 loop reads CATSDPSGTDHEQYF. Here the CDR3 DNA reads TGTGCCACCAGTGATCCTAGCGGGACGGACCACGAGCAGTACTTC.

This clonotype has a count of ten or more. The rearrangement links TRBV11-2 to TRBJ2-2, with D perhaps TRBD2 (6 bases). This CDR3 contains 16 residues. Germline CDR1 SGHAT, CDR2 FQNNGV. Trimming removed 6 bases from V and 1 base from J, with 15 bases in between. The DNA of the CDR3 is TGTGCCAGCAGATCACCGGGACTCCTGAACACCGGGGAGCTGTTTTTT. Translating it yields CASRSPGLLNTGELFF.

This clonotype came up many times. The genes are TRBV20-1 and TRBJ2-5; 12 bases agree with TRBD1. Losses at the gene ends were 5 bases for V and 5 bases for J; bases not matched to a gene: 18. The CDR3 extends over 18 amino acids. CDR1 and CDR2 (germline): DFQATT, SNEGSKA (reference sequence). The CDR3 protein is CSALKTGTGGGFEETQYF. CDR3 sequence (DNA): TGCAGTGCTCTAAAAACCGGGACAGGGGGCGGATTCGAGGAGACCCAGTACTTC.

This clonotype was observed a handful of times. The rearrangement uses TRBV28 and TRBJ2-7, with D possibly TRBD1 on 5 matching bases. Germline-derived CDR1 and CDR2 are MDHEN and SYDVKM. The V end was cut by 5 bases, the J end by 3 bases, with 14 bases between. CDR3 size: 14 residues. CDR3 protein: CASSPSTELYEQYF. The CDR3 DNA reads TGTGCCAGCAGTCCCTCGACAGAACTCTACGAGCAGTACTTC.

This clonotype was picked up many times. The rearrangement uses TRBV25-1 and TRBJ2-7; D is possibly TRBD2 (6 bases). Germline V gives CDR1 MGHDK, CDR2 SYGVNS. The CDR3 consists of 14 residues. V was shortened by 3 bases and J by 0 bases, with 9 bases between the two germline ends. CDR3: CASSEEGSSYEQYF. CDR3 sequence (DNA): TGTGCCAGCAGTGAGGAGGGAAGCTCCTACGAGCAGTACTTC.